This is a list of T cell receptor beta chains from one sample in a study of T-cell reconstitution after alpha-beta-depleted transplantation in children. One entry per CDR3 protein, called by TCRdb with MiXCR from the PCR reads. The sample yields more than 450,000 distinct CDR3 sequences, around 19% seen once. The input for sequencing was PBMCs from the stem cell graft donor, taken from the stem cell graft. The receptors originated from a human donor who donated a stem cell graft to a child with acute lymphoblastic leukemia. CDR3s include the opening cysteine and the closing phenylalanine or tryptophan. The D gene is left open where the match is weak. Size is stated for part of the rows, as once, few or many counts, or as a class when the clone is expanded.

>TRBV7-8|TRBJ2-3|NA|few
TGTGCCAGCAGCTCGATATTCACTAGCACAGATACGCAGTATTTT
CASSSIFTSTDTQYF
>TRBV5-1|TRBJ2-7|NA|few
TGCGCCAGCCAGCGGGTGATCGGTGCCGAGCAGTACTTC
CASQRVIGAEQYF
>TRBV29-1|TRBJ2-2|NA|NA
TGCAGCGTTGTAACGGGAGTTGGCACCGGGGAGCTGTTTTTT
CSVVTGVGTGELFF
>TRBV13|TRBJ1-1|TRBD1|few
TGTGCCAGCAGCTCACTGGGACAGGGGAACACTGAAGCTTTCTTT
CASSSLGQGNTEAFF
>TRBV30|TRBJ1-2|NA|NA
TGTGCCCGCGAGGCGATGGCGGGCGGGGGATATGGCTACACCTTC
CAREAMAGGGYGYTF
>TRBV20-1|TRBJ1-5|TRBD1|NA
TGCAGTGCCCAGGGGGGGCTGGATCAGCCCCAGCATTTT
CSAQGGLDQPQHF
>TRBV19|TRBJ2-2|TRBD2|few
TGTGCCAGTAGTTCCGGACTAGCGGGAGATGAGCTGTTTTTT
CASSSGLAGDELFF
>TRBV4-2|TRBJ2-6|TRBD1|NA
TGTGCCAGCAGCCTTTCTCCGGACAGGCCCTCTGGGGCCAACGTCCTGACTTTC
CASSLSPDRPSGANVLTF
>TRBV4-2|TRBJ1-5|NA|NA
TGTGCCAGCAGCCAAGATTCGAACTGGGGTAGCAGCAATCAGCCCCAGCATTTT
CASSQDSNWGSSNQPQHF
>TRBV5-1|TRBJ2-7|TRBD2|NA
TGCGCCAGCAGTCTACCCGGGACTAGCGGGAGCACCTACGAGCAGTACTTC
CASSLPGTSGSTYEQYF
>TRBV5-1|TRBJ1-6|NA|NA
TGCGCCAGCAGCTTGGCAGGCCAACGCTATAATTCACCCCTCCACTTT
CASSLAGQRYNSPLHF
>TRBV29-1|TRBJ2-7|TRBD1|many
TGCAGCGGGACAGGGGGCGCCACCTACGAGCAGTACTTC
CSGTGGATYEQYF
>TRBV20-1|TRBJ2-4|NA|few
TGCAGTGCTAGGACCGGGACGGACATTCAGTACTTC
CSARTGTDIQYF
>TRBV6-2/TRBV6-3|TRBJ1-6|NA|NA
TGTGCCAGCAGTTACTCTTTGGGGGATTCACCCCTCCACTTT
CASSYSLGDSPLHF
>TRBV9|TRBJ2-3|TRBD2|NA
TGTGCCAGCAGAGGACTAGCGGGAGGACGGATGGATACGCAGTATTTT
CASRGLAGGRMDTQYF
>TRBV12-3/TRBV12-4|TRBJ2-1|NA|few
TGTGCCAGCAGTTTATGGGGCGGGGATTACAATGAGCAGTTCTTC
CASSLWGGDYNEQFF
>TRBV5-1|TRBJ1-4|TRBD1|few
TGCGCCAGCAGCCCAGGACAGGGGGTAAACGAAAAACTGTTTTTT
CASSPGQGVNEKLFF
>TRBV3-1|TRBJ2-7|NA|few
TGTGCCAGCAGCCAAGAGCTAACGGATACCTACGAGCAGTACTTC
CASSQELTDTYEQYF
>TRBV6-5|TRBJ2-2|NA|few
TGTGCCAGCAGCCGCCTCCCCGGGGAGCTGTTTTTT
CASSRLPGELFF
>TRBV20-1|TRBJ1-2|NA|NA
TGCAGTGCCCAAGTTAACTATGGCTACACCTTC
CSAQVNYGYTF
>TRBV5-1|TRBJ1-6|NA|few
TGCGCCAGCCGAAGGGACGGAGATAATTCACCCCTCCACTTT
CASRRDGDNSPLHF
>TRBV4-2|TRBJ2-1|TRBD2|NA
TGTGCCAGCAGCTATCCGGGACTAGCGGGAAATGAGCAGTTCTTC
CASSYPGLAGNEQFF
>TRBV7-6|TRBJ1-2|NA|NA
TGTGCCAGCAGCTTAGGGAGGCCTAGCCTTAACTATGGCTACACCTTC
CASSLGRPSLNYGYTF
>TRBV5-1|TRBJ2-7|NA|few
TGCGCCAGCAGCTGGGACGGGACTGAACCCTACGAGCAGTACTTC
CASSWDGTEPYEQYF
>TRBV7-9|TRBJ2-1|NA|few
TGTGCAAGCCTTGGAACGCCGGATGGCAATGAGCAGTTCTTC
CASLGTPDGNEQFF
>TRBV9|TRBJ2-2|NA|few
TGTGCCAGCAGCGTAGGGCGGCCCGGGGAGCTGTTTTTT
CASSVGRPGELFF
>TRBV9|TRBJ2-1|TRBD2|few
TGTGCCAGCAGCGTAGGCCAGGGAGAGAGCGGGAGATCCCACAATGAGCAGTTCTTC
CASSVGQGESGRSHNEQFF
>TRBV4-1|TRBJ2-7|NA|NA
TGCGCCAGCAGCCCACAGACAGCTCCCTACGAGCAGTACTTC
CASSPQTAPYEQYF
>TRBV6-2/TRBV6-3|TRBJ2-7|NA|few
TGTGCCAGCATTATGGGCGACCCCCTTCCCGGGCCCCGCCACCCCTACGAGCAGTACTTC
CASIMGDPLPGPRHPYEQYF
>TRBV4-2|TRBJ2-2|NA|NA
TGTGCCACCAGCCAAGTGGTACTCCCAGGAGGCACCGGGGAGCTGTTTTTT
CATSQVVLPGGTGELFF
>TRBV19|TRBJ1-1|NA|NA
TGTGCCAGTAGTATAGAAGGCGGAGTTTTTGAAGCTTTCTTT
CASSIEGGVFEAFF
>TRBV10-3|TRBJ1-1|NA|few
TGTGCCATCAGTGCCGGGATGAACACTGAAGCTTTCTTT
CAISAGMNTEAFF
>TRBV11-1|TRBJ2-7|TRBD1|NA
TGTGCCAGCAGCCGTACCGGGGCAGGGGGCCCTTACGAGCAGTACTTC
CASSRTGAGGPYEQYF
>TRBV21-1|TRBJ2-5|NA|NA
TGTGCCAGCAGCCGCGGGCAGTGGGTCTTAGAGACCCAGTACTTC
CASSRGQWVLETQYF
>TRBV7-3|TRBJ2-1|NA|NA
TGTGCCAGCAGCCCCATCAGGCGGAGCTCCTACAATGAGCAGTTCTTC
CASSPIRRSSYNEQFF
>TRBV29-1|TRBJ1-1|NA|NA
TGCAGCGTTTGGGGGGGCGACACTGAAGCTTTCTTT
CSVWGGDTEAFF
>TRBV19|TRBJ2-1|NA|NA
TGTGCCAGTAGCCTGGGAGACCTAGGGGCCCACAATGAGCAGTTCTTC
CASSLGDLGAHNEQFF
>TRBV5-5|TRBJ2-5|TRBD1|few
TGTGCCAGCAGCTTGGCGGCAGGGACAGGGCATGAGACCCAGTACTTC
CASSLAAGTGHETQYF